Below are 22 T cell receptor beta chains sequenced from a single sample in a study of blood T cells in healthy people across ages. Then a second PCR, running about 7 to 11 cycles, was carried out with a sample-barcoded 5' primer and a J-beta primer mix. TCRdb recomputed calls from the 5' RACE reads with MiXCR, one row per CDR3 protein. The table lists over a million distinct CDR3 sequences, roughly 45% of them singletons, with approximately 20% in the top ten. The sequenced sample was blood. These receptor sequences come from a woman aged 60-75 years in good health.

This chain uses TRBV20-1 with TRBJ1-5, with 9 positions matching TRBD1. V was clipped by 4 bases and J by 4 bases; unmatched bases: 2. The CDR3 has 13 amino acids. Germline CDR1 reads DFQATT; CDR2 reads SNEGSKA (reference sequence). DNA for the CDR3: TGCAGTGCTAAACAGGGGGCGAATCAGCCCCAGCATTTT. This gives the protein CSAKQGANQPQHF.

The rearrangement uses TRBV10-1 and TRBJ2-7, with D possibly matching TRBD2 (6 bases). The V gene's germline CDR1 is WNHNN and CDR2 SYGVQD (reference sequence). CDR3 length: 14 residues. Trimming took 4 bases from V and 3 from J, leaving 13 bases between them. The DNA of the CDR3 is TGCGCCAGCAGTGGTGGGGGGTCCCACTACGAGCAGTACTTC. This codes for CASSGGGSHYEQYF.

The chain recombines TRBV20-1 with TRBJ2-7; no definite D call. V lost 4 bases to trimming and J lost 3 bases, with 16 bases between them. Germline V gene sequence: CDR1 DFQATT, CDR2 SNEGSKA (reference sequence). CDR3 length: 14 amino acids. The CDR3 region has the DNA TGCAGTGCTACCCCCCATTCATCAGGCTACGAGCAGTACTTC. Protein sequence: CSATPHSSGYEQYF.

V is TRBV11-2 and J is TRBJ1-1, with unresolved D. CDR3 size: 16 residues. V was trimmed by 3 bases and J by 1 base, leaving 15 bases between them. Germline CDR1 SGHAT, CDR2 FQNNGV. DNA of the CDR3: TGTGCCAGCAGCTTCGTGGGCCACACAACGAACACTGAAGCTTTCTTT. The encoded protein is CASSFVGHTTNTEAFF.

J is TRBJ2-3 and V is TRBV20-1, with TRBD2 identical over 9 bases. The V segment lost 4 bases and the J segment 4 bases; nucleotides outside the gene matches: 9. Germline V lookup: CDR1 DFQATT, CDR2 SNEGSKA (reference sequence). There are 15 residues in the CDR3. CDR3 amino acids: CSATDLAGLADTQYF. CDR3 in DNA: TGCAGTGCTACGGATCTAGCGGGACTGGCAGATACGCAGTATTTT.

The chain couples TRBV27 to TRBJ2-5; TRBD2 aligns across 12 bases. This CDR3 is 19 amino acids long. The germline V gene has CDR1 MNHEY and CDR2 SMNVEV (reference sequence). With 5 bases clipped from V and 5 bases from J, the junction kept 18 bases outside the gene matches. This chain's CDR3 is CASSLLAGGPSSPQETQYF. The DNA for the CDR3 is TGTGCCAGCAGTCTCCTAGCGGGAGGGCCCTCATCCCCCCAGGAGACCCAGTACTTC.

This clonotype has more than one count but fewer than ten. The J gene is TRBJ2-7, the V gene TRBV7-2, with D possibly matching TRBD2 (5 bases). Per germline, CDR1 SGHTA and CDR2 FQGNSA. This CDR3 region has 12 residues. CDR3 protein: CLDEGNGYEQYF. The CDR3, as DNA: TGTCTTGACGAGGGAAACGGCTACGAGCAGTACTTC. The full variable domain, with the rest looked up from reference TRBV7-2 and TRBJ2-7, is GAGVSQSPSNKVTEKGKDVELRCDPISGHTALYWYRQSLGQGLEFLIYFQGNSAPDKSGLPSDRFSAERTGGSVSTLTIQRTQQEDSAVYLCLDEGNGYEQYFGPGTRLTVT.

The chain employs TRBV27 and TRBJ2-7; D could derive from TRBD1 or TRBD2 (5 bases each). The CDR3 covers 15 residues. Germline CDR1 and CDR2: MNHEY and SMNVEV (reference sequence). Between the trimmed V and J ends, which lost 3 bases and 4 bases, there was a span of 16 bases. As DNA, the CDR3 is TGTGCCAGCAGTTTCGGGACGACGTCAATTTACGAGCAGTACTTC. It is translated as CASSFGTTSIYEQYF.

Many counts were recorded for this clonotype. The rearrangement joins TRBV28 to TRBJ2-3; D perhaps matches TRBD2 (6 bases). Germline V gene lookup returns CDR1 MDHEN and CDR2 SYDVKM. The V end lost 4 bases, the J end lost 2 bases, and 22 bases lay between the germline ends. The CDR3 spans 18 residues. CDR3 nucleotide sequence: TGTGCCAGCAGTTCCATACCTACGGCGGGGCGACTCACAGATACGCAGTATTTT. This sequence encodes CASSSIPTAGRLTDTQYF.

The chain joins TRBV6-5 to TRBJ2-3, with D possibly being TRBD1 or TRBD2 (6 bases each). This CDR3 region has 15 residues. The V gene's germline CDR1 is MNHEY and CDR2 SVGAGI. Trimming took 6 bases from V and 0 from J, leaving 13 bases between them. Written as DNA, the CDR3 is TGTGCCAGCAGGCTTAGGGGGGTCAGCACAGATACGCAGTATTTT. Its translation: CASRLRGVSTDTQYF.

V gene TRBV27 combines with J gene TRBJ2-4; TRBD1 matches at 9 bases. With the DNA end fitting TRBJ2-7 better, the J assignment may be wrong. Germline lookup yields CDR1 MNHEY and CDR2 SMNVEV (reference sequence). CDR3 length: 16 residues. This chain's CDR3 is CASSLSWGDRDYEQYF. CDR3 DNA sequence: TGTGCCAGCAGTTTATCGTGGGGGGACAGGGACTACGAGCAGTACTTC.

V gene TRBV27 combines with J gene TRBJ2-1, with D perhaps TRBD2 (5 bases). The CDR3 consists of 18 residues. With 2 bases removed from V and 0 bases from J, the gap between germline ends came to 17 bases. Per the germline V gene, CDR1 is MNHEY and CDR2 is SMNVEV (reference sequence). CDR3 DNA sequence: TGTGCCAGCAGTTTAACCCCCCCGCGGGTGCCCTCCTACAATGAGCAGTTCTTC. Its protein is CASSLTPPRVPSYNEQFF.

The chain links TRBV20-1 to TRBJ2-1, with D unresolved. This CDR3 is built from 12 residues. Germline CDR1 and CDR2: DFQATT and SNEGSKA (reference sequence). Trimming took off 2 bases at V and 9 bases at J, with 11 bases between the two ends. The chain's CDR3 is CSARHRNTEQFF. The CDR3 DNA follows: TGCAGTGCTAGACACAGAAACACTGAGCAGTTCTTC.

In this sample, this clonotype turned up a few times. This chain joins TRBV7-3 and TRBJ1-1; D is unclear. Germline values: CDR1 SGHTA, CDR2 FQGTGA. The V end was cut by 4 bases, the J end by 0 bases, with 18 bases between. The length of the CDR3 is 17 residues. CDR3 nucleotides: TGTGCCAGCAGCTCCTATCCGTCAGGTTCGGTGAACACTGAAGCTTTCTTT. This codes for CASSSYPSGSVNTEAFF.

The chain recombines TRBV12-3 or TRBV12-4 with TRBJ1-5; D is perhaps TRBD1 (6 bases). The CDR3 contains 15 residues. V dropped 7 bases and J dropped 2 bases, with 15 bases sitting between them. CDR3 protein: CASTIWGAGNQPQHF. CDR3 coding DNA: TGTGCCAGCACCATCTGGGGGGCCGGCAATCAGCCCCAGCATTTT.

A word on this clonotype: This could be a read error, since a much larger clone is one nucleotide away. The chain uses TRBV4-1 and TRBJ2-1, with 9 nucleotides matching TRBD2. The V and J ends lost 0 bases and 8 bases, in that order; junction bases with no gene match: 14. Germline-derived CDR1 and CDR2 are MGHRA and YSYEKL. This CDR3 region has 18 residues. The CDR3 DNA is TGCGCCAGCAGCCAAGATGAGTTGGGTAGCGGGAGTACCCATGAGCAGTTCTTC. Translation gives CASSQDELGSGSTHEQFF.

This chain uses TRBV3-1 with TRBJ2-7; D unresolved. The ends were cut back, 1 base at V and 0 bases at J, with 13 bases in the middle. Germline lookup yields CDR1 LGHDT and CDR2 YNNKEL (reference sequence). This CDR3 spans 16 amino acids. CDR3 coding DNA: TGTGCCAGCAGCCAAGGACATCTAACCTTCTCCTACGAGCAGTACTTC. It yields the protein CASSQGHLTFSYEQYF.

This clonotype occurred a few times. The chain is built from TRBV9 and TRBJ2-7, with D possibly TRBD1 on 5 matching bases. Germline lookup yields CDR1 SGDLS and CDR2 YYNGEE. V lost 0 bases and J 6 bases, leaving 13 bases between the germline ends. The CDR3 length is 14 residues. CDR3 in amino acids: CASSVAPLQGEQYF. DNA of the CDR3: TGTGCCAGCAGCGTAGCCCCCCTCCAGGGCGAGCAGTACTTC.

The chain recombines TRBV7-2 with TRBJ2-1; 11 bases line up with TRBD2. With V trimmed by 3 bases and J by 4 bases, 8 bases remained unmatched. Germline CDR1 SGHTA, CDR2 FQGNSA. CDR3 length: 17 amino acids. DNA for the CDR3: TGTGCCAGCAGCTTTTCGCGACTAGCGGGATCTTACAATGAGCAGTTCTTC. Translated: CASSFSRLAGSYNEQFF.

The chain employs TRBV20-1 and TRBJ2-3; no clear D. The CDR3 has 16 amino acids. Trimming stripped 0 bases from V and 2 bases from J, with 15 bases between. The germline V gene encodes CDR1 DFQATT and CDR2 SNEGSKA (reference sequence). CDR3 nucleotide sequence: TGCAGTGCTAGAGATCGACTCCCCAAGAACACAGATACGCAGTATTTT. Protein sequence: CSARDRLPKNTDTQYF.

This clonotype was detected once. The chain has TRBV3-1 and TRBJ2-6; D remains unclear. This CDR3 is 15 amino acids long. Trimming removed 5 bases at V and 0 bases at J, with 8 bases between. Germline CDR1 and CDR2: LGHDT and YNNKEL (reference sequence). CDR3: CASSDEDSGANVLTF. DNA of the CDR3: TGTGCCAGCAGCGACGAGGACTCTGGGGCCAACGTCCTGACTTTC.

The gene calls are TRBV28 and TRBJ2-7; D possibly corresponds to TRBD1 (6 bases). Germline V CDR1 and CDR2: MDHEN, SYDVKM. Trimming took off 3 bases at V and 1 base at J, with 13 bases between the two ends. The CDR3 loop spans 15 amino acids. The CDR3, as DNA: TGTGCCAGCAGTTTCGAGACAGGTCAGTCCTACGAGCAGTACTTC. Encoded protein: CASSFETGQSYEQYF.